This T cell receptor beta chain is from a study of CD8+ T cells in alopecia areata. In each case, RNA was isolated and then reverse transcribed into cDNA as the sequencing template. Generated by immunoSEQ multiplex PCR, the TCRdb table keeps only in-frame clones and is missing some. This table has more than 110,000 clones, 45% to 65% appearing once. The CDR3 spans 13 residues. Trimming shortened V by 6 bases and J by 6 bases, and 17 bases separated the two germline ends. Germline CDR1 is SQVTM and CDR2 is ANQGSEA. Treatment noted: oral pan-JAK inhibitor, 5-10 mg twice daily. The chain is built from TRBV29-1 and TRBJ1-2; D is perhaps TRBD1 (5 bases). This clonotype was obtained from a human donor with alopecia areata. The material was CD8+ T cells sorted from blood, obtained at week 4, from a patient treated with tofacitinib. As DNA, the CDR3 is TGCAGCGTGGAGGGGTCGGTGGGCGATGGCTACACCTTC. As protein: CSVEGSVGDGYTF.